This entry is about one TCR beta chain. Its specificity is unknown. This specimen belongs to a study of blood T cells in healthy people across ages. Findings and caveats of the study: Both naive CD4+ cell counts and diversity were greater in long-lived donors than in aged donors. Across samples, TCR beta diversity tracked strongly with naive T cell percentage.

The authors ran a second PCR of roughly 6 to 11 cycles using a sample-barcoded 5' primer and a J-beta primer mix. A 12-random-nucleotide template-switch adaptor tagged each cDNA molecule. Every sample produced at least 3 million CDR3-containing paired-end reads. MiXCR was run by TCRdb on the 5' RACE reads, yielding one entry per CDR3 protein. The sample lists just over 800,000 distinct CDR3 sequences; approximately 65% were seen once. CDR1 is LGHNA, CDR2 YSLEER, per germline. The CDR3 is made up of 15 amino acids. Sequenced: blood. This clonotype was obtained from a young man in good health. The chain employs TRBV4-3 and TRBJ2-4, with TRBD1 matching 11 bases. The DNA end lines up better with TRBJ2-7; the J call may be wrong. CDR3 sequence: CASSQEGTGGYEQYF. The CDR3 bases are TGCGCCAGCAGCCAAGAAGGGACAGGGGGGTACGAGCAGTACTTC.